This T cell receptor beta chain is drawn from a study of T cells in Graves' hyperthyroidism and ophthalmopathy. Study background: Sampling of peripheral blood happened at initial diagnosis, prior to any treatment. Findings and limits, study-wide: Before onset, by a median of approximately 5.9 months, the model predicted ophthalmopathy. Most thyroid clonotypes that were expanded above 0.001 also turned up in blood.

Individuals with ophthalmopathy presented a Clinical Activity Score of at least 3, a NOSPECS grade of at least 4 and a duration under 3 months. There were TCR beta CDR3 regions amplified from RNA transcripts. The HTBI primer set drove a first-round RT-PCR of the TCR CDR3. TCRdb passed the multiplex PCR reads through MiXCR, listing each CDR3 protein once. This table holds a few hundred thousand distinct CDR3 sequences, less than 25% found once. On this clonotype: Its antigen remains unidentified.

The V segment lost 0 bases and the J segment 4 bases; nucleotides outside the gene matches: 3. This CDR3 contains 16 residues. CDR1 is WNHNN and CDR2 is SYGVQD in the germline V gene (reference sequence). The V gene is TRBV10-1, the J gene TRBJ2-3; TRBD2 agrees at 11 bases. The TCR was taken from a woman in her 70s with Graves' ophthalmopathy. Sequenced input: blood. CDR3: CASSESLAGGPDTQYF. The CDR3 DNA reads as TGCGCCAGCAGTGAGTCCTTAGCGGGAGGGCCAGATACGCAGTATTTT.